This T cell receptor (beta chain) stems from a study of blood T cell repertoires in COVID-19. Overall study: Some COVID-19 samples were acute and others convalescent; all came from the United States, Italy and Spain.

Recruitment covered 25 or so US areas and drew participants whose ages spanned roughly 18 to 89 years. Cohort placement rested on clinical history that participants reported themselves. The recovered donors of Cohort 3 showed two negative PCRs, clearance, or symptom resolution. The CDR3 consists of 15 residues. Per germline, CDR1 SGHDT and CDR2 YYEEEE. V was pared by 4 bases and J by 4 bases, with 15 bases between. Measured with immunoSEQ multiplex PCR; TCRdb has only the in-frame clones, and not every one. This table has some 110,000 clones, 84% appearing once. The sample comprised PBMCs or T cells enriched from blood (not recorded which). The sequence came from a woman in her 30s who had recovered from COVID-19. This chain joins TRBV5-6 and TRBJ2-1; D is possibly TRBD1 (7 bases). The CDR3 region is CASSHRTGGYNEQFF. CDR3 bases: TGTGCCAGCAGCCACAGGACAGGAGGGTACAATGAGCAGTTCTTC.